These T cell receptor beta chains were read from a single sample in a study of regulatory and conventional T cells in RAG deficiency. Using immunoSEQ multiplex PCR, the repertoire was profiled, and TCRdb retains in-frame clones only, with some absent. There are about 46,000 clones in the sample; over 80% occur only once, and around 0.5% lies in the top ten. The data also belong to a second study, concerning regulatory T cells.

The sequenced sample was CD4+ effector T cells sorted from blood. The receptors come from a human donor in good health. Both conserved end residues are part of each CDR3. A D gene is named only where the DNA matches it firmly. Where a row states a size, it is once, few, many or the class of an expanded clone; other rows omit it.

J gene: TRBJ1-3; V gene: TRBV18; D gene: -; clone size: -; CDR3 DNA: TGTGCCAGCTCAACCTTAGACTCTGGAAACACCATATATTTT; CDR3 protein: CASSTLDSGNTIYF
J gene: TRBJ1-6; V gene: TRBV2; D gene: -; clone size: -; CDR3 DNA: TGTGCCAGCACCGCGACAGCGGGTGTTTCACCCCTCCACTTT; CDR3 protein: CASTATAGVSPLHF
J gene: TRBJ1-5; V gene: TRBV7-2; D gene: -; clone size: -; CDR3 DNA: TGTGCCAGCAGCTTTATTACGAATAGCAATCAGCCCCAGCATTTT; CDR3 protein: CASSFITNSNQPQHF
J gene: TRBJ1-6; V gene: TRBV5-1; D gene: -; clone size: -; CDR3 DNA: TGCGCCAGCAGACAGGGCGTTGAATCACCCCTCCACTTT; CDR3 protein: CASRQGVESPLHF
J gene: TRBJ1-1; V gene: TRBV30; D gene: TRBD1; clone size: once; CDR3 DNA: TGTGCCTGGGACGGACAGGCCTTTACGAACACTGAAGCTTTCTTT; CDR3 protein: CAWDGQAFTNTEAFF
J gene: TRBJ2-5; V gene: TRBV5-1; D gene: TRBD2; clone size: -; CDR3 DNA: TGCGCCAGCAGCCCTGGGACTAGCGGGGGAACAGCACGGACCCAGTACTTC; CDR3 protein: CASSPGTSGGTARTQYF
J gene: TRBJ2-7; V gene: TRBV7-8; D gene: TRBD2; clone size: once; CDR3 DNA: TGTGCCAGCAGCAAACTAGCGGAGTACGAGCAGTACTTC; CDR3 protein: CASSKLAEYEQYF
J gene: TRBJ1-4; V gene: TRBV28; D gene: -; clone size: -; CDR3 DNA: TGTGCCAGCCTTGAGGCAACTAATGAAAAACTGTTTTTT; CDR3 protein: CASLEATNEKLFF
J gene: TRBJ2-7; V gene: TRBV6-6; D gene: TRBD2; clone size: -; CDR3 DNA: TGTGCCAGCCTGACTAGCGGGGGGCCCTACGAGCAGTACTTC; CDR3 protein: CASLTSGGPYEQYF
J gene: TRBJ1-4; V gene: TRBV30; D gene: -; clone size: -; CDR3 DNA: TGTGCCTGGACCACGACAGGACTTAATGAAAAACTGTTTTTT; CDR3 protein: CAWTTTGLNEKLFF
J gene: TRBJ1-5; V gene: TRBV28; D gene: -; clone size: -; CDR3 DNA: TGTGCCAGCAGTGCCTCACAGGGAGGCAATCAGCCCCAGCATTTT; CDR3 protein: CASSASQGGNQPQHF
J gene: TRBJ1-2; V gene: TRBV6-5; D gene: -; clone size: -; CDR3 DNA: TGTGCCAGCAGTTTCACTGAGGGTGGCTACACCTTC; CDR3 protein: CASSFTEGGYTF
J gene: TRBJ1-5; V gene: TRBV11-2; D gene: TRBD1; clone size: -; CDR3 DNA: TGTGCCAGCAGCCCGAAGCGGACAGGGGGGCTAGCTAATCAGCCCCAGCATTTT; CDR3 protein: CASSPKRTGGLANQPQHF
J gene: TRBJ2-1; V gene: TRBV7-9; D gene: -; clone size: -; CDR3 DNA: TGTGCCAGCAGCTCCTCGGGGGCCCGGTACAATGAGCAGTTCTTC; CDR3 protein: CASSSSGARYNEQFF
J gene: TRBJ2-7; V gene: TRBV5-6; D gene: TRBD2; clone size: -; CDR3 DNA: TGTGCCAGCAGCTTGGGGCCCGGGACTAAATCCTACGAGCAGTACTTC; CDR3 protein: CASSLGPGTKSYEQYF
J gene: TRBJ1-2; V gene: TRBV9; D gene: -; clone size: -; CDR3 DNA: TGTGCCAGCAGTGGACAGACAAGTTATGGCTACACCTTC; CDR3 protein: CASSGQTSYGYTF
J gene: TRBJ2-5; V gene: TRBV12-5; D gene: -; clone size: once; CDR3 DNA: TGTGCTAGTGGGACTTCAGGGGCCCAAGAGACCCAGTACTTC; CDR3 protein: CASGTSGAQETQYF
J gene: TRBJ2-7; V gene: TRBV5-1; D gene: TRBD1; clone size: -; CDR3 DNA: TGCGCCAGCAGCTCCGGAAGCTTAGGACAGGGCTACGAGCAGTACTTC; CDR3 protein: CASSSGSLGQGYEQYF
J gene: TRBJ1-1; V gene: TRBV19; D gene: TRBD1; clone size: -; CDR3 DNA: TGTGCCAGTAGACCCGACAGGGTGAACACTGAAGCTTTCTTT; CDR3 protein: CASRPDRVNTEAFF
J gene: TRBJ1-5; V gene: TRBV4-2; D gene: -; clone size: -; CDR3 DNA: TGTGCCAGCAGCCAAGTTGTATCGGGCAATCAGCCCCAGCATTTT; CDR3 protein: CASSQVVSGNQPQHF
J gene: TRBJ2-6; V gene: TRBV5-4; D gene: -; clone size: -; CDR3 DNA: TGTGCCAGCAGCTTGGACGGCGTCTCTGGGGCCAACGTCCTGACTTTC; CDR3 protein: CASSLDGVSGANVLTF
J gene: TRBJ1-2; V gene: TRBV7-9; D gene: -; clone size: -; CDR3 DNA: TGTGCCAGCAGCTTAGGGGGGACACCGGTGAATGGCTACACCTTC; CDR3 protein: CASSLGGTPVNGYTF
J gene: TRBJ2-3; V gene: TRBV5-1; D gene: -; clone size: -; CDR3 DNA: TGCGCCAGCAGCCCGTTAATCACAGGAGGTACGCAGTATTTT; CDR3 protein: CASSPLITGGTQYF
J gene: TRBJ2-2; V gene: TRBV19; D gene: -; clone size: -; CDR3 DNA: TGTGCCAGTAGTGGAACCCAGGGGAACACCGGGGAGCTGTTTTTT; CDR3 protein: CASSGTQGNTGELFF
J gene: TRBJ2-3; V gene: TRBV5-1; D gene: TRBD2; clone size: -; CDR3 DNA: TGCGCCAGCAGCGAACCGGGAGGCAGAGATACGCAGTATTTT; CDR3 protein: CASSEPGGRDTQYF
J gene: TRBJ1-4; V gene: TRBV7-8; D gene: -; clone size: -; CDR3 DNA: TGTGCCAGCAGCTTAAGGAGGGGGGATGAAAAACTGTTTTTT; CDR3 protein: CASSLRRGDEKLFF
J gene: TRBJ1-5; V gene: TRBV7-9; D gene: -; clone size: -; CDR3 DNA: TGTGCCAGCAGCTTAGCAGGGGTGGGAGGCAATCAGCCCCAGCATTTT; CDR3 protein: CASSLAGVGGNQPQHF
J gene: TRBJ1-5; V gene: TRBV7-9; D gene: -; clone size: -; CDR3 DNA: TGTGCCAGCAGCGCCCCTTCTAGCAATCAGCCCCAGCATTTT; CDR3 protein: CASSAPSSNQPQHF
J gene: TRBJ1-2; V gene: TRBV18; D gene: -; clone size: -; CDR3 DNA: TGTGCCAGCTCCCCATCTGTGGGAGGGGTGGACTATGGCTACACCTTC; CDR3 protein: CASSPSVGGVDYGYTF
J gene: TRBJ2-7; V gene: TRBV10-2; D gene: TRBD2; clone size: -; CDR3 DNA: TGCGCCAGCATGGGAGGGGCGGGATGGTACTTC; CDR3 protein: CASMGGAGWYF
J gene: TRBJ1-1; V gene: TRBV7-3; D gene: -; clone size: -; CDR3 DNA: TGTGCCAGCAGCTCCCAGGCGGGAGGGACTGAAGCTTTCTTT; CDR3 protein: CASSSQAGGTEAFF
J gene: TRBJ1-1; V gene: TRBV9; D gene: -; clone size: -; CDR3 DNA: TGTGCCAGCAGCGGCCGTTCCGGAGGGAACACTGAAGCTTTCTTT; CDR3 protein: CASSGRSGGNTEAFF
J gene: TRBJ2-2; V gene: TRBV7-7; D gene: -; clone size: -; CDR3 DNA: TGTGCTAGCAGCCCGATGGGGGCTAGGACCGGGGAGCTGTTTTTT; CDR3 protein: CASSPMGARTGELFF
J gene: TRBJ1-1; V gene: TRBV6-1; D gene: -; clone size: -; CDR3 DNA: TGTGCCAGCAGTGTACAGGGACGTGAAGCTTTCTTT; CDR3 protein: CASSVQGREAFF
J gene: TRBJ2-1; V gene: TRBV27; D gene: -; clone size: -; CDR3 DNA: TGTGCCAGCAGTCCCCCCCGACCGCGGGGTGAGCAGTTCTTC; CDR3 protein: CASSPPRPRGEQFF
J gene: TRBJ2-1; V gene: TRBV19; D gene: -; clone size: -; CDR3 DNA: TGTGCCAGTAGTATGGGGAAGACTGCCGCGCGGCAGTTCTTC; CDR3 protein: CASSMGKTAARQFF
J gene: TRBJ1-2; V gene: TRBV19; D gene: TRBD1; clone size: -; CDR3 DNA: TGTGCCAGTAGAGACGGACAGGGGGAGGTCTATGGCTACACCTTC; CDR3 protein: CASRDGQGEVYGYTF
J gene: TRBJ2-3; V gene: TRBV6-1; D gene: TRBD2; clone size: -; CDR3 DNA: TGTGCCAGCAGTGAAAGGACAGGAGTTGTAGTGCAGCGGGAGGGCCAGGACCCAGATACGCAGTATTTT; CDR3 protein: CASSERTGVVVQREGQDPDTQYF
J gene: TRBJ2-1; V gene: TRBV30; D gene: -; clone size: -; CDR3 DNA: TGTGCCTGGAGTGTCGCGAGGGGGAATGAGCAGTTCTTC; CDR3 protein: CAWSVARGNEQFF
J gene: TRBJ2-7; V gene: TRBV2; D gene: TRBD1; clone size: -; CDR3 DNA: TGTGCCAGCAGTCCTATACAGGGGGTCCCCAGATCCTACGAGCAGTACTTC; CDR3 protein: CASSPIQGVPRSYEQYF
J gene: TRBJ1-3; V gene: TRBV5-1; D gene: -; clone size: -; CDR3 DNA: TGCGCCAGCAGCTTGGAGGCGGCGGTAGGGGCTGGAAACACCATATATTTT; CDR3 protein: CASSLEAAVGAGNTIYF
J gene: TRBJ2-1; V gene: TRBV5-6; D gene: -; clone size: once; CDR3 DNA: TGTGCCAGCAGCTTGGGTGGCGGTAGCTCCTACAATGAGCAGTTCTTC; CDR3 protein: CASSLGGGSSYNEQFF
J gene: TRBJ2-6; V gene: TRBV5-1; D gene: -; clone size: -; CDR3 DNA: TGCGCCAGCAGCTTGTCTTTGACCTCTGGGGCCAACGTCCTGACTTTC; CDR3 protein: CASSLSLTSGANVLTF
J gene: TRBJ1-1; V gene: TRBV6-5; D gene: -; clone size: -; CDR3 DNA: TGTGCCAGCAGACACCACAGGGATGACACTGAAGCTTTCTTT; CDR3 protein: CASRHHRDDTEAFF
J gene: TRBJ1-3; V gene: TRBV2; D gene: -; clone size: -; CDR3 DNA: TGTGCCAGCAGCCGGGACGGCAGAAACACCATATATTTT; CDR3 protein: CASSRDGRNTIYF
J gene: TRBJ1-1; V gene: TRBV6-5; D gene: TRBD1; clone size: -; CDR3 DNA: TGTGCCAGCAGTCATCGACAGGGTTACACTGAAGCTTTCTTT; CDR3 protein: CASSHRQGYTEAFF
J gene: TRBJ1-1; V gene: TRBV5-1; D gene: -; clone size: -; CDR3 DNA: TGCGCCAGCAGCTCTGACCTGAACACTGAAGCTTTCTTT; CDR3 protein: CASSSDLNTEAFF
J gene: TRBJ1-4; V gene: TRBV7-6; D gene: -; clone size: few; CDR3 DNA: TGTGCCAGCAGCCGAAGCAGGGGAGGGGAAAAACTGTTTTTT; CDR3 protein: CASSRSRGGEKLFF
J gene: TRBJ2-2; V gene: TRBV19; D gene: -; clone size: -; CDR3 DNA: TGTGCCAGTAACCCGGGACAGAACACCGGGGAGCTGTTTTTT; CDR3 protein: CASNPGQNTGELFF